This TCR beta chain was documented in a study of cytomegalovirus exposure and HLA in healthy donors. The PCR employed 60 Vbeta primers together with 13 Jbeta primers. The data were produced by immunoSEQ multiplex PCR, yet TCRdb's version contains in-frame clones alone and is incomplete. Of fewer than 250,000 clones listed, approximately 83% are singletons. Findings and caveats of the study: Trimming of TCR beta V- and J-genes showed a link, identified in a later analysis, to a missense DCLRE1C variant.

CDR1 and CDR2 (germline): WSHSY, SAAADI. V lost 5 bases, J lost 5 bases, and 4 bases lay in between. The CDR3 has 11 amino acids. In the case of this clone: Its antigen is not known.

The sample consisted of PBMCs. The TCR comes from a woman between 50 and 59 years old in good health and CMV-seropositive. The rearrangement uses TRBV10-2 and TRBJ2-1; D is uncertain. The CDR3 spells CASSPNNEQFF. For the CDR3, the DNA is TGCGCCAGCAGTCCTAACAATGAGCAGTTCTTC.